This entry lists 6 T cell receptor beta chains sequenced from one sample in a study of blood T cell repertoires in COVID-19. Method: immunoSEQ multiplex PCR; TCRdb's copy keeps in-frame clones and lacks some. Of approximately 240,000 clones detected, about 80% appear once; the ten largest clones hold roughly 2.4%. The specimen was peripheral blood. These receptors all stem from a woman aged 55-69 years with acute or convalescent COVID-19.

This clone was counted a single time. This rearrangement joins TRBV7-6 to TRBJ1-1, with 8 bases lining up with TRBD1. The germline CDR1 and CDR2 sequences are SGHVS and FNYEAQ. CDR3 length: 15 residues. The V gene end was trimmed by 4 bases and the J gene end by 3 bases; junction bases not matched to a gene: 7. CDR3 region: CASSSRTGLDTEAFF. The CDR3 region has the DNA TGTGCCAGCAGCTCGCGGACAGGGTTGGACACTGAAGCTTTCTTT.

J is TRBJ2-3 and V is TRBV9; D gene uncertain. Germline V CDR1 and CDR2: SGDLS, YYNGEE. This CDR3 has 14 amino acids. Trimming cost V 6 bases and J 1 base, with 12 bases left between them. The CDR3 DNA is TGTGCCAGCACCAGAGCGTGGGGCACAGATACGCAGTATTTT. It encodes CASTRAWGTDTQYF.

V usage is TRBV18 and J usage is TRBJ2-7; D possibly corresponds to TRBD2 (6 bases). The CDR3 loop spans 15 amino acids. In germline, CDR1 is KGHSH, CDR2 LQKENI. V gave up 6 bases and J gave up 7 bases, with 22 bases separating them. CDR3 coding DNA: TGTGCCAGCTCGCCGTTCGGCGGGGAGATCGGGGAGCAGTACTTC. Amino acids: CASSPFGGEIGEQYF.

The chain couples TRBV30 to TRBJ2-3; D perhaps matches TRBD2 (7 bases). V dropped 3 bases and J dropped 0 bases, with 10 bases sitting between them. CDR1 is GTSNPN, CDR2 SVGIG, per germline (reference sequence). This CDR3 is 14 amino acids long. CDR3 bases: TGTGCCTGGAGCGGGGGGACAAGCACAGATACGCAGTATTTT. Its protein is CAWSGGTSTDTQYF.

The chain uses TRBV28 and TRBJ1-2; D may be TRBD1 (5 bases). V dropped 4 bases and J dropped 2 bases, with 11 bases sitting between them. Germline CDR1 and CDR2: MDHEN and SYDVKM. The CDR3 is made up of 14 amino acids. The CDR3 loop is CASSSAGSNYGYTF. The CDR3 DNA reads TGTGCCAGCAGTTCGGCAGGGTCAAACTATGGCTACACCTTC.

The CDR3 sequence: CASSSLRNSPLHF. In nucleotides, the CDR3 is TGTGCCAGCAGCTCTCTCCGGAATTCACCCCTCCACTTT. V is TRBV5-8 and J is TRBJ1-6; D unclear. CDR1 SGHTS and CDR2 YDEGEE come from the germline V gene. Trimming took 3 bases from V and 7 from J, leaving 8 bases between them. This CDR3 contains 13 residues.